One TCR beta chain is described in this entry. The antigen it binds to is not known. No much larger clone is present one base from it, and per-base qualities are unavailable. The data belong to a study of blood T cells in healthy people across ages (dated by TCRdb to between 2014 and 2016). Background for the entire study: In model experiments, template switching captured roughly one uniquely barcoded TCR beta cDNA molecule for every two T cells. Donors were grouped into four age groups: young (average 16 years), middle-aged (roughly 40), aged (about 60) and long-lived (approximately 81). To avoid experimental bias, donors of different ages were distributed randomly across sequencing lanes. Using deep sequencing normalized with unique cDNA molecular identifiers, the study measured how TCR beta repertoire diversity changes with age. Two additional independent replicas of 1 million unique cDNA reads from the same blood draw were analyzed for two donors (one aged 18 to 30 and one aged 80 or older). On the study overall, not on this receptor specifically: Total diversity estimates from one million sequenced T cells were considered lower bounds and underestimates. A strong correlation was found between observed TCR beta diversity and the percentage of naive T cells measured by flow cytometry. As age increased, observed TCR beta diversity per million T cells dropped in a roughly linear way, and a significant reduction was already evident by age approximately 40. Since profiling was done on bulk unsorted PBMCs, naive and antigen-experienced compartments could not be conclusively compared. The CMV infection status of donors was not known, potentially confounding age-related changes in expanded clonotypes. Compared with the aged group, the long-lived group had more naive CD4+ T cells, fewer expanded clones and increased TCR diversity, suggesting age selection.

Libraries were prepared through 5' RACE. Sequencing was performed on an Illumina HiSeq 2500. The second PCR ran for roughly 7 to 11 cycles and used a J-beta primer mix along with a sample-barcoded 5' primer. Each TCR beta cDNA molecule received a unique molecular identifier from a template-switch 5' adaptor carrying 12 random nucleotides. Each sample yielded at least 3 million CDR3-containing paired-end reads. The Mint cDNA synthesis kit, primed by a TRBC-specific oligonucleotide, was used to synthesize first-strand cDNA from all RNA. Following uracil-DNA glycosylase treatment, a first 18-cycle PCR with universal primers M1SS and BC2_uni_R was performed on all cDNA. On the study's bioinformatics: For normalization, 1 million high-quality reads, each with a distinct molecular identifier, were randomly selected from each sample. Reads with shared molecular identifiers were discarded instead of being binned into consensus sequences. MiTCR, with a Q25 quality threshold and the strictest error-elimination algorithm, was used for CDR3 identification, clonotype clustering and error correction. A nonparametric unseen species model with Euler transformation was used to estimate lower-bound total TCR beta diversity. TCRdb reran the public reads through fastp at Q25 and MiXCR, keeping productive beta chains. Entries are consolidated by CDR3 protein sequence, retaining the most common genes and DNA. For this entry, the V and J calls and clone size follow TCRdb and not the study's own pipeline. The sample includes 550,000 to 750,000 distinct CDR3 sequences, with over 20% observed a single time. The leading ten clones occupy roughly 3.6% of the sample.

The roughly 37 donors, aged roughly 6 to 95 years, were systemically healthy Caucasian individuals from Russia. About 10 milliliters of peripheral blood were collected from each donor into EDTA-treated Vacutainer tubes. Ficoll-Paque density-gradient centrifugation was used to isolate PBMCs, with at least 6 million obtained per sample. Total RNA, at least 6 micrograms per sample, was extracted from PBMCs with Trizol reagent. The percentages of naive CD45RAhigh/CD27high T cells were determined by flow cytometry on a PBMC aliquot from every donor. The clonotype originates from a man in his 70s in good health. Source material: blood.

DNA sequence: TGCAGTGCTAGAGATCGCGGCGGGAGGGATGCCTACAATGAGCAGTTCTTC. Its protein reads: CSARDRGGRDAYNEQFF. This chain joins TRBV20-1 to TRBJ2-1, with 9 junctional bases fitting TRBD2. Inclusive of the bounding cysteine and phenylalanine, the CDR3 is 17 residues long. Solely the CDR3 DNA is kept, with 51 bases framed from the first base. Germline trimming amounts to 0 bases on V and 2 bases on J, with 8 as the count of junction bases outside the gene matches. CDR1 and CDR2 (DFQATT, SNEGSKA) derive from the germline V gene (reference sequence).